The T cell receptor beta chain described here comes from a study of T cell clonotyping in hematopoietic cell transplantation (dated by TCRdb to the early 2020s). Concerning the study at large: A total of 130 to 150 blood samples were gathered in the study from over 30 consecutive transplant recipients along with their related donors. Recruitment of patients ran from late 2015 to January 2017, and follow-up continued until late 2020 or until death. Broader findings and caveats from the paper: Donor and pretransplant recipient Inverse Simpson Index values predicted broader posttransplant TCR repertoire diversity. A decrease in recipient TCR diversity was observed after transplant, and a progressive increase in pathologically expanded clonotypes was seen from day 30 to day 180. Recipient repertoires showed only a small fraction of overlap with donor repertoires, and over 95% appeared de novo at the given depth. The sample size was limited, and CD4 and CD8 repertoire contributions could not be separated because cells were not sorted.

The immunoSEQ assay, a bias-controlled multiplex PCR using V- and J-specific primers, was used to amplify TCR beta CDR3 regions from genomic DNA. A second PCR step added a proprietary barcode and Illumina adapter sequences to the CDR3 amplicons. An Illumina MiSeq instrument was used for sequencing of the CDR3 libraries. As for the original processing: Export and quality control were done with immunoSEQ Analyzer 3.0, while downstream analyses used R Bioconductor and Immunarch. Only productive rearrangements in the normalized downsampled data set were used to calculate repertoire metrics. In the normalized cohort, clonotypes with more than 5 templates were defined as pathologically expanded. The Inverse Simpson Index was used to measure repertoire diversity. To capture all clonotypes, CMV-specificity analyses were performed on the non-normalized data set. TCRdb took over this immuneACCESS table, retaining in-frame rearrangements with V and J assigned. Such tables are incomplete; in checked studies, under half of the missing clones stem from an unresolved V gene, and the remainder is unexplained. V, J and clone size were drawn from that table, and D and trimming were deduced from the DNA. This sample is represented by about 16,000 clones; roughly 85% of them were singletons. The ten largest clonotypes hold 3.5% to 4.5% of the sample.

A note on this clone: Its antigen is not yet known. Qualities for individual bases were not recorded, and no much larger clone is one base off. The sample has other DNA sequences that encode this CDR3 too.

Between the V and J ends, shortened by 2 bases and 5 bases respectively, the junction contains 6 bases. The CDR3 holds 12 amino acids from the cysteine to the phenylalanine. Here the CDR3 DNA is all that survives: 36 bases in frame from base 1. CDR1 is given as MNHEY and CDR2 as SVGAGI, both from the germline V gene. Blood samples for TCR beta sequencing were provided by related transplant donors. Nuclei Lysis Solution was used to extract genomic DNA from fresh or cryopreserved unfractionated peripheral blood mononuclear cells. Input material: peripheral blood mononuclear cells. The TCR was taken from a woman aged 40 to 50 in good health. Some clones in this sample may be carry-over from other donors' samples. The chain links TRBV6-5 with TRBJ1-1, with a tentative D gene TRBD1 over 5 matching bases. CDR3 protein: CASSYGGTEAFF. In nucleotide form, the sequence is TGTGCCAGCAGTTACGGGGGGACTGAAGCTTTCTTT.